These 15 T cell receptor beta chains were all obtained from the same sample, sequenced in a study of PD-1 blockade in classical Hodgkin lymphoma. The data were produced by immunoSEQ multiplex PCR, yet TCRdb's version contains in-frame clones alone and is incomplete. The data show under 25,000 clones, approximately 77% seen once. Sample time point: cycle 4 day 1 (C4D1), after 5 to 7 weeks of nivolumab. There was relapse after autologous stem cell transplantation in every patient, and there was variation in brentuximab vedotin exposure. Sequenced here: peripheral blood mononuclear cells (PBMCs), sampled before the fourth cycle of nivolumab. The receptors stem from a human donor with classical Hodgkin lymphoma.

The chain combines TRBV27 with TRBJ2-7; D tentatively fits TRBD1 or TRBD2 (6 bases each). The CDR3 spans 14 residues. The germline V gene has CDR1 MNHEY and CDR2 SMNVEV (reference sequence). Between the trimmed V and J ends, which lost 5 bases and 5 bases, there was a span of 16 bases. DNA of the CDR3: TGTGCCAGCAGTCCCACCCTGGGGGGCAACGAGCAGTACTTC. This sequence encodes CASSPTLGGNEQYF.

J is TRBJ1-1 and V is TRBV29-1; D is ambiguous. The CDR3 is 11 amino acids. The germline V and J ends were trimmed by 3 bases and 4 bases, with 6 bases remaining between them. Germline loops: CDR1 SQVTM, CDR2 ANQGSEA. CDR3 nucleotides: TGCAGCGTTGATGCTGGCACTGAAGCTTTCTTT. Translating it yields CSVDAGTEAFF. Variable domain in full (rest from reference TRBV29-1 and TRBJ1-1): SAVISQKPSRDICQRGTSLTIQCQVDSQVTMMFWYRQQPGQSLTLIATANQGSEATYESGFVIDKFPISRPNLTFSTLTVSNMSPEDSSIYLCSVDAGTEAFFGQGTRLTVV.

There are a few counts of this clone. The chain links TRBV14 to TRBJ2-1, with 8 positions matching TRBD2. Per the germline V gene, CDR1 is SGHDN and CDR2 is FVKESK. The CDR3 has 16 amino acids. Germline trimming cut 1 base from V and 10 bases from J; bases unmatched to any gene: 12. CDR3 nucleotide sequence: TGTGCCAGCAGCCAAGCCATGCCTAGCGGGTTCGTGGAGCAGTTCTTC. It translates to CASSQAMPSGFVEQFF.

The chain joins TRBV5-1 to TRBJ1-4, with TRBD1 matching over 8 bases. V dropped 2 bases and J dropped 3; count of bases not matched to a gene: 9. The CDR3 consists of 17 residues. The germline gives CDR1 SGHRS, CDR2 YFSETQ. CDR3: CASSLNDRGGPNEKLFF. The CDR3 DNA is TGCGCCAGCAGCTTAAACGACAGGGGAGGGCCTAATGAAAAACTGTTTTTT.

The chain recombines TRBV29-1 with TRBJ1-4, with D possibly TRBD1 on 6 matching bases. Germline CDR1 is SQVTM and CDR2 is ANQGSEA. V lost 3 bases and J lost 4, with 15 bases in between. The CDR3 length is 15 residues. CDR3 protein: CSVDSGHGNNEKLFF. The DNA of the CDR3 is TGCAGCGTTGACTCGGGACACGGGAATAATGAAAAACTGTTTTTT.

V gene TRBV28 combines with J gene TRBJ1-1; D call uncertain. Germline V CDR1 and CDR2: MDHEN, SYDVKM. V was clipped by 2 bases and J by 11 bases, with 9 bases between them. The CDR3 is 11 residues long. The CDR3: CASSLAGEAFF. Written as DNA, the CDR3 is TGTGCCAGCAGTTTAGCCGGGGAGGCTTTCTTT.

V usage is TRBV18 and J usage is TRBJ2-7; D may be TRBD2 (7 bases). Germline V gene data show CDR1 as KGHSH and CDR2 as LQKENI. The ends were cut back, 0 bases at V and 5 bases at J, with 17 bases in the middle. This CDR3 spans 16 amino acids. CDR3 region: CASSPPGAGVRNEQYF. The CDR3 nucleotides read TGTGCCAGCTCACCACCGGGGGCGGGAGTAAGGAACGAGCAGTACTTC.

This rearrangement joins TRBV5-3 to TRBJ2-5; D is ambiguous. TRBV5-3 is assigned to the ORF class and has an uncertain function. The CDR3 runs to 11 residues. V gave up 0 bases and J gave up 4 bases, with 1 base separating them. In DNA form, the CDR3 reads TGTGCCAGAAGCTTGGGAGAGACCCAGTACTTC. Its translation: CARSLGETQYF.

The J gene is TRBJ2-1, the V gene TRBV6-5, with TRBD1 matching 7 bases. The length of the CDR3 is 14 residues. After removal of 2 bases from V and 7 bases from J, the junction contained 5 bases not matched to a gene. CDR1 MNHEY and CDR2 SVGAGI come from the germline V gene. Written as DNA, the CDR3 is TGTGCCAGCAGTTACGACAGGGCAGAGAATGAGCAGTTCTTC. Its translation: CASSYDRAENEQFF.

The chain employs TRBV13 and TRBJ2-1; 9 bases are a match to TRBD2. Germline-derived CDR1 and CDR2 are PRHDT and FYEKMQ (reference sequence). Losses at the gene ends were 6 bases for V and 5 bases for J; bases not matched to a gene: 8. CDR3 length: 15 residues. The CDR3 loop reads CASSTLAGDNNEQFF. CDR3 DNA: TGTGCCAGCAGTACTTTAGCGGGAGACAACAATGAGCAGTTCTTC.

The chain couples TRBV6-1 to TRBJ1-4; no reliable D call. Germline-derived CDR1 and CDR2 are MNHNS and SASEGT. This CDR3 has 11 amino acids. V shed 2 bases and J shed 7 bases, with 2 bases lying between them. CDR3 sequence (DNA): TGTGCCAGCAGTGAAATTGAAAAACTGTTTTTT. This codes for CASSEIEKLFF.

As to this clone: Sequence at one end of the junction differs from germline and may be a read error. The genes are TRBV30 and TRBJ2-4; D perhaps matches TRBD2 (5 bases). Germline V gene lookup returns CDR1 GTSNPN and CDR2 SVGIG (reference sequence). The CDR3 consists of 14 residues. The CDR3 coding sequence is TGTGCCTGGAGTTCTGTGCGAGGGCCGACACCGGCGGAATTC. It codes for CAWSSVRGPTPAEF.

This chain links TRBV6-1 with TRBJ2-7; no definite D call. Germline CDR1 is MNHNS and CDR2 is SASEGT. Trimming shortened V by 2 bases and J by 2 bases, and 10 bases separated the two germline ends. The CDR3 runs 14 residues. CDR3 sequence: CASSERVMAYEQYF. The CDR3 bases are TGTGCCAGCAGTGAACGGGTTATGGCCTACGAGCAGTACTTC.

This clone was seen just once. The V call is TRBV19, the J call TRBJ1-2, with D maybe TRBD1 (5 bases). V gave up 6 bases and J gave up 4 bases, with 21 bases separating them. CDR1 is LNHDA and CDR2 is SQIVND in the germline V gene (reference sequence). This CDR3 has 16 amino acids. In DNA, the CDR3 is TGTGCCAGTAGCCAAGGGACGCCTGCATCGGGCTATGGCTACACCTTC. Residues: CASSQGTPASGYGYTF.

The chain uses TRBV7-9 and TRBJ1-1, with no clear D. The V gene lost 5 bases and the J gene lost 4 bases, with 14 bases spanning the gap. This CDR3 comprises 14 residues. CDR1 is SEHNR, CDR2 FQNEAQ, per germline (reference sequence). The CDR3 region has the DNA TGTGCCAGCAGCCGGACCACTTACGGCACTGAAGCTTTCTTT. Its translation is CASSRTTYGTEAFF.